This record concerns one T cell receptor (beta chain) sequence. Trimming removed 0 bases at V and 3 bases at J, with 7 bases between. Germline CDR1 SGHDT, CDR2 YYEEEE. CDR3 length: 13 residues. The record originates from a study of blood T cell repertoires in COVID-19. Some clones are missing from TCRdb's copy, which holds only in-frame ones; the method was immunoSEQ multiplex PCR. The sample records 300,000 or so clones, about 88% being singletons. Sample: peripheral blood. J is TRBJ2-7 and V is TRBV5-6; D remains unclear. This clonotype was sampled from a man in his 70s with acute or convalescent COVID-19. For the CDR3, the DNA is TGTGCCAGCAGCTTGGGACAAGTCTACGAGCAGTACTTC. Residues: CASSLGQVYEQYF.